These T cell receptor beta chains were read from a single sample in a study of response to subunit inactivated influenza vaccine. Each CDR3 protein is one row after TCRdb ran MiXCR on the RT-PCR reads. The sample records hundreds of thousands of distinct CDR3 sequences, around 25% being singletons. Sequenced here: CD4+ T cells sorted from PBMCs, sampled 4 to 6 days after vaccination. The source of these receptors is a man in his fifties who received an inactivated influenza vaccine. Each CDR3 is given without its conserved first and last residue. Fields, in order: CDR3 length, J gene, D gene, V gene, clone size, CDR3 protein. The D gene is left open where the match is weak. A clone size is listed for some rows: how often the clone was seen (once, few, many), or a class if it is expanded.

11 | TRBJ2-3 | TRBD2 | TRBV20-1 | . | SASGLASDTQY
12 | TRBJ2-3 | TRBD2 | TRBV6-1 | . | ASSPRTRPDTQY
20 | TRBJ2-1 | TRBD1 | TRBV4-1 | few | ASSQDVALQGAALSSYNEQF
12 | TRBJ1-6 | TRBD1 | TRBV10-2 | few | ASSQTGGNSPLH
16 | TRBJ2-3 | TRBD2 | TRBV6-2/TRBV6-3 | few | ASSYYEGSGLSTDTQY
12 | TRBJ1-4 | . | TRBV20-1 | few | SARDMSGVEKLF
12 | TRBJ2-3 | . | TRBV7-8 | few | ASSLWGRTDTQY
14 | TRBJ1-1 | . | TRBV6-1 | many | ASRTGRPPMNTEAF
14 | TRBJ2-6 | . | TRBV6-5 | many | ASSYSRAAGANVLT
17 | TRBJ2-6 | TRBD1 | TRBV10-3 | . | AISTTGPNAYSGANVLT
14 | TRBJ2-7 | TRBD1 | TRBV20-1 | few | SARGVGQGAPYEQY
12 | TRBJ2-2 | . | TRBV12-3/TRBV12-4 | few | ASRLAPNTGELF
10 | TRBJ2-7 | . | TRBV30 | . | AWTGSSYEQY
11 | TRBJ1-6 | . | TRBV19 | . | ATTPEWGSSLH
10 | TRBJ2-7 | . | TRBV6-5 | few | ASRGHLYEQY
13 | TRBJ2-1 | . | TRBV4-3 | few | ASSQEPNTYNEQF
13 | TRBJ2-7 | . | TRBV11-2 | . | ASSLEGRGPYEQY
10 | TRBJ1-2 | . | TRBV12-3/TRBV12-4 | many | ASSLGVGGYT
12 | TRBJ1-1 | . | TRBV12-3/TRBV12-4 | few | ASSLSQGNTEAF
12 | TRBJ1-1 | . | TRBV20-1 | few | SAREGPWDTEAF
11 | TRBJ2-2 | . | TRBV9 | few | ASSATSPGELF
14 | TRBJ2-3 | . | TRBV28 | . | ASSVTGIPLTDTQY